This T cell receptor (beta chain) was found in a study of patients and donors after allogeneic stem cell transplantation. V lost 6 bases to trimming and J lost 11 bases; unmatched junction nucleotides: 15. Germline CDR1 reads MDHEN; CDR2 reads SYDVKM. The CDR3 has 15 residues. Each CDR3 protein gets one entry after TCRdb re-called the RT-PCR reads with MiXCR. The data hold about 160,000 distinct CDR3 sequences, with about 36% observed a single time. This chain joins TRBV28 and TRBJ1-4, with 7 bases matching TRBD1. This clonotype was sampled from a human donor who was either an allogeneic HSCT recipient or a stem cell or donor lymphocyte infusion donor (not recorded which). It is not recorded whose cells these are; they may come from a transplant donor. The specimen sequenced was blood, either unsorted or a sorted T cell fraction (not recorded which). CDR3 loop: CASSLNAGQSTKLFF. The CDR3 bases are TGTGCCAGCAGCTTGAACGCGGGACAGTCAACCAAACTGTTTTTT. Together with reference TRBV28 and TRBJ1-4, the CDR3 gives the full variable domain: DVKVTQSSRYLVKRTGEKVFLECVQDMDHENMFWYRQDPGLGLRLIYFSYDVKMKEKGDIPEGYSVSREKKERFSLILESASTNQTSMYLCASSLNAGQSTKLFFGSGTQLSVL.